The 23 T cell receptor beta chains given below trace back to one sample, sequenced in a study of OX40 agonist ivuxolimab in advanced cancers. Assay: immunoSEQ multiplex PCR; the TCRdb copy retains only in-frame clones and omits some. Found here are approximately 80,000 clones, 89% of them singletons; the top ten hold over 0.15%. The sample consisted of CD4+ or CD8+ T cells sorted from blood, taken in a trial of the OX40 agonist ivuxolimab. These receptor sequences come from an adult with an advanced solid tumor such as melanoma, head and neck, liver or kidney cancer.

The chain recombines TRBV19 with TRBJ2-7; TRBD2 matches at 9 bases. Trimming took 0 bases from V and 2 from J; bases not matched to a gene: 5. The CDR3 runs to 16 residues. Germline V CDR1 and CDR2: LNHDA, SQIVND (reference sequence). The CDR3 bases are TGTGCCAGTAGTATAGATCGGGCTAGCGGGACCTACGAGCAGTACTTC. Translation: CASSIDRASGTYEQYF.

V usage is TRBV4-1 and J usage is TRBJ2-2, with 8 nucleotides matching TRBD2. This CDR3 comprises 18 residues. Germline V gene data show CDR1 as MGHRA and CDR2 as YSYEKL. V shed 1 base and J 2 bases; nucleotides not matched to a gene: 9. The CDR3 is CASSQAGAGGLNTGELFF. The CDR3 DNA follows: TGCGCCAGCAGCCAAGCTGGGGCGGGAGGACTAAACACCGGGGAGCTGTTTTTT.

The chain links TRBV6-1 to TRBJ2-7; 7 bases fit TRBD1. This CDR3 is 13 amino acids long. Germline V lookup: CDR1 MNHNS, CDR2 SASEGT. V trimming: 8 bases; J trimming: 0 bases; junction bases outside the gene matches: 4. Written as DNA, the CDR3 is TGTGCCAGCGGACAGGTGAGCTCCTACGAGCAGTACTTC. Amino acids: CASGQVSSYEQYF.

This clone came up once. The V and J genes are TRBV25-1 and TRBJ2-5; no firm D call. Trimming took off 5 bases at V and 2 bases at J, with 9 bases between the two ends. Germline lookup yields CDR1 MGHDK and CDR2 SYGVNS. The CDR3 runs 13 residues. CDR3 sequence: CASSHPSQETQYF. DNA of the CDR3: TGTGCCAGCAGTCACCCTAGTCAAGAGACCCAGTACTTC. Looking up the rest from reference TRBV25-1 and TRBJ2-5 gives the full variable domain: EADIYQTPRYLVIGTGKKITLECSQTMGHDKMYWYQQDPGMELHLIHYSYGVNSTEKGDLSSESTVSRIRTEHFPLTLESARPSHTSQYLCASSHPSQETQYFGPGTRLLVL.

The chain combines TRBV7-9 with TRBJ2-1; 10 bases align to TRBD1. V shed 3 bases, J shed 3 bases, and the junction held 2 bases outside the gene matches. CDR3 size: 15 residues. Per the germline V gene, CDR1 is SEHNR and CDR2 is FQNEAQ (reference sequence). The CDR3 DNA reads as TGTGCCAGCAGCTTGTGGACAGGGGGCTACAATGAGCAGTTCTTC. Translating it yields CASSLWTGGYNEQFF.

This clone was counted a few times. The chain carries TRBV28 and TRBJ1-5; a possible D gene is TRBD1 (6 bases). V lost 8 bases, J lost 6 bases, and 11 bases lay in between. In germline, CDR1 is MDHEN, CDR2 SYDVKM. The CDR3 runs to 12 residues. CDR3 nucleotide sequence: TGTGCCAGCGAAGAGGGGGGTCAGCCCCAGCATTTT. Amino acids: CASEEGGQPQHF.

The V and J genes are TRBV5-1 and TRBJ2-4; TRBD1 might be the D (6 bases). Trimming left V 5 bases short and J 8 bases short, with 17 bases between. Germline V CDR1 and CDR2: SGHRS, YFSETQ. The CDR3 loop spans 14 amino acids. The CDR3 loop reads CASRQGSSLDIQYF. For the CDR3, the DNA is TGCGCCAGCAGACAGGGAAGCTCTCTGGACATTCAGTACTTC.

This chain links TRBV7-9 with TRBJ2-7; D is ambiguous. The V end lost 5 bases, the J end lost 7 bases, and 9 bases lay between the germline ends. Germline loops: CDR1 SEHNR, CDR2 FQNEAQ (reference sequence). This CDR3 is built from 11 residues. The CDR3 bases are TGTGCCAGCAGCGCGGAGTGGGAGCAGTACTTC. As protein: CASSAEWEQYF.

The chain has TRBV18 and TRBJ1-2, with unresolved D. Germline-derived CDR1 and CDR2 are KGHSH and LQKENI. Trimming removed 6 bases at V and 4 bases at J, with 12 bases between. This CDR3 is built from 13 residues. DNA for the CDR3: TGTGCCAGCTCGCCAGACACCGGCTATGGCTACACCTTC. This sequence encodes CASSPDTGYGYTF.

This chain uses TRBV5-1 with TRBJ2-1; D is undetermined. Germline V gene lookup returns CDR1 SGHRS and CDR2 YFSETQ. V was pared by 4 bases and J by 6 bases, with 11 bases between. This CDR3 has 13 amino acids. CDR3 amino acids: CASSAVVGNEQFF. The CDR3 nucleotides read TGCGCCAGCAGCGCCGTAGTGGGCAATGAGCAGTTCTTC.

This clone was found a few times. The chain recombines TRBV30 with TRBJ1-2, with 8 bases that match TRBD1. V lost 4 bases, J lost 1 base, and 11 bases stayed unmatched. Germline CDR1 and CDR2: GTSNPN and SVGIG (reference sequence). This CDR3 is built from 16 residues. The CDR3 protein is CAWTQVRGLSNYGYTF. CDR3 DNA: TGTGCCTGGACGCAAGTCAGGGGGCTCAGTAACTATGGCTACACCTTC.

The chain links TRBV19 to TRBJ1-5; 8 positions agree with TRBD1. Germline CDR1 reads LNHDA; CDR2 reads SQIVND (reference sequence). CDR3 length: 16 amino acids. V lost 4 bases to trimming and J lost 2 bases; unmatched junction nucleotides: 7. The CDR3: CASSTQGARGNQPQHF. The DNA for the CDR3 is TGTGCCAGTAGTACTCAGGGGGCAAGGGGCAATCAGCCCCAGCATTTT. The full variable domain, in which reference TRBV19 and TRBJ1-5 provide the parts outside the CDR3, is DGGITQSPKYLFRKEGQNVTLSCEQNLNHDAMYWYRQDPGQGLRLIYYSQIVNDFQKGDIAEGYSVSREKKESFPLTVTSAQKNPTAFYLCASSTQGARGNQPQHFGDGTRLSIL.

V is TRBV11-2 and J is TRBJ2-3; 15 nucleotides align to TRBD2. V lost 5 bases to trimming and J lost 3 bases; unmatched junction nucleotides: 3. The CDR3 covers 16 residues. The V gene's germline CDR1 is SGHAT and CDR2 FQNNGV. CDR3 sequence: CASSRTSGRATDTQYF. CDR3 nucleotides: TGTGCCAGCAGCCGGACTAGCGGGAGGGCGACAGATACGCAGTATTTT. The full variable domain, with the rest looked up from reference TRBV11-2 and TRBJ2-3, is EAGVAQSPRYKIIEKRQSVAFWCNPISGHATLYWYQQILGQGPKLLIQFQNNGVVDDSQLPKDRFSAERLKGVDSTLKIQPAKLEDSAVYLCASSRTSGRATDTQYFGPGTRLTVL.

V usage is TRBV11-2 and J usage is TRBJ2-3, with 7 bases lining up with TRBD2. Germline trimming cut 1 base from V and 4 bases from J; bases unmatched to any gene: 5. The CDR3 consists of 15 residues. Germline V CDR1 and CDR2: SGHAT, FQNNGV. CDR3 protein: CASSLGGRPADTQYF. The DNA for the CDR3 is TGTGCCAGCAGCTTAGGCGGGAGACCCGCAGATACGCAGTATTTT.

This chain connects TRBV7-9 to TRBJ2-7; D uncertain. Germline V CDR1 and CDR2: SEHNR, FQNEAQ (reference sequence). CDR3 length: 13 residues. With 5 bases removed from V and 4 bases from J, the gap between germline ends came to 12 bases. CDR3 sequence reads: CASSPVVAYEQYF. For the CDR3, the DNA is TGTGCCAGCAGCCCGGTTGTTGCGTACGAGCAGTACTTC.

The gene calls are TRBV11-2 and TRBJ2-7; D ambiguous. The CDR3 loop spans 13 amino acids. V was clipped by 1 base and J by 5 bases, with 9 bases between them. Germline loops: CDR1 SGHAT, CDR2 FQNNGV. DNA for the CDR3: TGTGCCAGCAGCTTAGTAACGGGCCACGAGCAGTACTTC. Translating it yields CASSLVTGHEQYF. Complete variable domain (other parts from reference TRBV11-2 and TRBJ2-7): EAGVAQSPRYKIIEKRQSVAFWCNPISGHATLYWYQQILGQGPKLLIQFQNNGVVDDSQLPKDRFSAERLKGVDSTLKIQPAKLEDSAVYLCASSLVTGHEQYFGPGTRLTVT.

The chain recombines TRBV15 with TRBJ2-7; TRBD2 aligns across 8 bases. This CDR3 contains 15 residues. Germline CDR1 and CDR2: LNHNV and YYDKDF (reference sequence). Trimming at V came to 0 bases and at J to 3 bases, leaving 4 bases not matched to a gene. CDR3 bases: TGTGCCACCAGCAGAGACACTAGCGGAAACTACGAGCAGTACTTC. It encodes CATSRDTSGNYEQYF. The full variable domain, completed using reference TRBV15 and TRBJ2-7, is DAMVIQNPRYQVTQFGKPVTLSCSQTLNHNVMYWYQQKSSQAPKLLFHYYDKDFNNEADTPDNFQSRRPNTSFCFLDIRSPGLGDTAMYLCATSRDTSGNYEQYFGPGTRLTVT.

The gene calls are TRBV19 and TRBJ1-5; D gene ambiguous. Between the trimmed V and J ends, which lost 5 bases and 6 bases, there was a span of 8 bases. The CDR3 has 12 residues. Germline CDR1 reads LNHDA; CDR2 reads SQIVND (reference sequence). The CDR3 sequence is CASSRGLQPQHF. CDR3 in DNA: TGTGCCAGTAGTCGAGGGCTTCAGCCCCAGCATTTT.

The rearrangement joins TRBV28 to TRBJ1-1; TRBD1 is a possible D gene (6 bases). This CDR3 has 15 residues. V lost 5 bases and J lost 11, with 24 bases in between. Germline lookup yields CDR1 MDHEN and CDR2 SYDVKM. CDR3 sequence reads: CASSAPSGVLAGAFF. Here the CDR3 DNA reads TGTGCCAGCAGTGCCCCCTCAGGGGTCTTAGCCGGGGCTTTCTTT. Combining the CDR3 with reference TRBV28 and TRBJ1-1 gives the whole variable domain DVKVTQSSRYLVKRTGEKVFLECVQDMDHENMFWYRQDPGLGLRLIYFSYDVKMKEKGDIPEGYSVSREKKERFSLILESASTNQTSMYLCASSAPSGVLAGAFFGQGTRLTVV.

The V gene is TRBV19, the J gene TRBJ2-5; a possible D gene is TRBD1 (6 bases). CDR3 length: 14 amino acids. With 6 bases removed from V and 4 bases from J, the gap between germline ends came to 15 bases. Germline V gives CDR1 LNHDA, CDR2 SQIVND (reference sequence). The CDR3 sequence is CASRPQGNGETQYF. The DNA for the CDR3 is TGTGCCAGTAGGCCACAGGGTAACGGAGAGACCCAGTACTTC.

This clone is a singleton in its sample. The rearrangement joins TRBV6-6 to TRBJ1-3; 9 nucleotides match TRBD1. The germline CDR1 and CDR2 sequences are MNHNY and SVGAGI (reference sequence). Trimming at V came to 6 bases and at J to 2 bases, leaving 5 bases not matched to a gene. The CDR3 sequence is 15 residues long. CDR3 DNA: TGTGCCAGCAGCCCACAGGGGGCGACTGGAAACACCATATATTTT. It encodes CASSPQGATGNTIYF.

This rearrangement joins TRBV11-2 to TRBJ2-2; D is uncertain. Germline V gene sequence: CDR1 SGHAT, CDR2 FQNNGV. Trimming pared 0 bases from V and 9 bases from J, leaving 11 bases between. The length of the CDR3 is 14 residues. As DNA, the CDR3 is TGTGCCAGCAGCTTAGACCAAAGGTACCGGGAGCTGTTTTTT. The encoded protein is CASSLDQRYRELFF. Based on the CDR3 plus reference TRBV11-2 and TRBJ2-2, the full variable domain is EAGVAQSPRYKIIEKRQSVAFWCNPISGHATLYWYQQILGQGPKLLIQFQNNGVVDDSQLPKDRFSAERLKGVDSTLKIQPAKLEDSAVYLCASSLDQRYRELFFGEGSRLTVL.

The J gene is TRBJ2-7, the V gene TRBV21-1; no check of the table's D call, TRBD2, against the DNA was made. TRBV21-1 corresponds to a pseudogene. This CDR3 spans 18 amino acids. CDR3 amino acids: CASSKTGTSGSLGYEQYF. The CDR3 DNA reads TGTGCCAGCAGCAAAACCGGGACTAGCGGGAGTCTTGGCTACGAGCAGTACTTC.